A single T cell receptor beta chain is shown here with its context. Its antigen is undetermined. V lost 2 bases and J lost 6, with 11 bases in between. The CDR3 spans 13 residues. CDR1 and CDR2 from the germline V gene are SGHDN and FVKESK. This sample is part of a study of cytomegalovirus exposure and HLA in healthy donors. The study's findings and limits: The study recorded 164 TCR beta chains that were cytomegalovirus-associated.

In the PCR, 60 Vbeta and 13 Jbeta primers were used. Libraries were prepared by immunoSEQ multiplex PCR; TCRdb keeps only in-frame clonotypes and omits some of them. This table has about 170,000 clones, 79% appearing once. When sampled, the donors appeared nominally healthy, though they likely had unrecorded immune exposures. Sequencing was carried out using PBMCs. This receptor was obtained from a woman between 45 and 65 years old in good health and CMV-seronegative. The chain joins TRBV14 to TRBJ2-7; D perhaps matches TRBD1 (5 bases). The CDR3 DNA reads TGTGCCAGCAGCCAAATGGTTAGGGGCGAGCAGTACTTC. This codes for CASSQMVRGEQYF. Full variable domain (remainder filled in from reference TRBV14 and TRBJ2-7): EAGVTQFPSHSVIEKGQTVTLRCDPISGHDNLYWYRRVMGKEIKFLLHFVKESKQDESGMPNNRFLAERTGGTYSTLKVQPAELEDSGVYFCASSQMVRGEQYFGPGTRLTVT.